Below are 14 T cell receptor beta chains sequenced from a single sample in a study of T cells in Graves' hyperthyroidism and ophthalmopathy. TCR beta CDR3 sequences were amplified from RNA transcripts. The HTBI primer set drove a first-round RT-PCR of the TCR CDR3. TCRdb processed the multiplex PCR reads anew with MiXCR; each CDR3 protein has one entry. Of approximately 430,000 distinct CDR3 sequences in the sample, around a sixth were seen once. Sequencing was carried out using blood. These receptors came from a woman aged 18-30 years with Graves' hyperthyroidism.

This clonotype was observed a few times. A read error may be the cause here, since a much bigger clone is one base away. This chain uses TRBV24-1 with TRBJ2-7; D gene uncertain. The CDR3 consists of 14 residues. Germline CDR1 KGHDR, CDR2 SFDVKD. Trimming cost V 5 bases and J 2 bases, with 12 bases left between them. CDR3 sequence: CATSATLRPYEQYF. Written as DNA, the CDR3 is TGTGCCACCAGTGCTACCCTCCGGCCCTACGAGCAGTACTTC.

This clonotype was seen at least ten times. The chain links TRBV9 to TRBJ1-1, with TRBD1 matching over 8 bases. Trimming removed 3 bases from V and 6 bases from J; junction bases left unmatched: 7. Germline values: CDR1 SGDLS, CDR2 YYNGEE. The CDR3 has 14 residues. CDR3 in DNA: TGTGCCAGCAGCGAAGATGACAGGGGATCTGAAGCTTTCTTT. This sequence encodes CASSEDDRGSEAFF.

Ten or more counts support this clonotype. The chain employs TRBV27 and TRBJ2-3, with 7 nucleotides matching TRBD1. CDR1 is MNHEY, CDR2 SMNVEV, per germline (reference sequence). The length of the CDR3 is 16 residues. The V gene end was trimmed by 10 bases and the J gene end by 3 bases; junction bases not matched to a gene: 16. DNA of the CDR3: TGTGCCACCAGAGATAGAACAGGGGTTAGGACAGATACGCAGTATTTT. It is translated as CATRDRTGVRTDTQYF.

This clonotype showed up many times. The CDR3 here is CSARDLAVNTGELFF. CDR3 DNA sequence: TGCAGTGCTAGAGATCTCGCGGTGAACACCGGGGAGCTGTTTTTT. J is TRBJ2-2 and V is TRBV20-1; D not resolved. This CDR3 region has 15 residues. Trimming left V 0 bases short and J 1 base short, with 9 bases between. From germline, CDR1 is DFQATT and CDR2 SNEGSKA (reference sequence).

This clonotype occurred many times. This chain joins TRBV7-2 and TRBJ1-6; D call uncertain. Germline values: CDR1 SGHTA, CDR2 FQGNSA. The V end lost 1 base, the J end lost 8 bases, and 12 bases lay between the germline ends. The CDR3 is made up of 15 amino acids. In DNA, the CDR3 is TGTGCCAGCAGCTTAGAGGCCTTTGGGGATTCACCCCTCCACTTT. This sequence encodes CASSLEAFGDSPLHF.

Ten or more counts support this clonotype. CDR3 sequence: CASSVMGLYEQYF. The CDR3 region has the DNA TGTGCCAGCTCAGTTATGGGTCTCTACGAGCAGTACTTC. The chain has TRBV2 and TRBJ2-7; no clear D. V was pared by 8 bases and J by 3 bases, with 14 bases between. The CDR3 covers 13 residues. Per the germline V gene, CDR1 is SNHLY and CDR2 is FYNNEI.

Worth noting for this clonotype: A much larger clone sits a single nucleotide away, making a read error possible. The CDR3 nucleotides read TGTGCCAACAGCCAAGTAAGCGGAGACTACAATGAGCAGTTCTTC. This encodes CANSQVSGDYNEQFF. The V and J genes are TRBV3-1 and TRBJ2-1, with a tentative D call TRBD2 (5 bases). Germline V gene lookup returns CDR1 LGHDT and CDR2 YNNKEL (reference sequence). CDR3 length: 15 amino acids.

This clonotype was picked up many times. The rearrangement links TRBV2 to TRBJ2-5; D gene ambiguous. Germline lookup yields CDR1 SNHLY and CDR2 FYNNEI. V was shortened by 7 bases and J by 2 bases, with 17 bases between the two germline ends. The CDR3 contains 15 residues. CDR3 bases: TGTGCCAGCAATGCTATGAGGAAGGGACAAGAGACCCAGTACTTC. It translates to CASNAMRKGQETQYF.

With respect to this clonotype: One base away lies a much larger clone, so this may be a sequencing read error. The CDR3 region has the DNA TGTGCCAGCATCCCGGGACAACTCTACGAGCAGTACTTC. It yields the protein CASIPGQLYEQYF. The chain links TRBV2 to TRBJ2-7, with D possibly TRBD1 on 6 matching bases. V was trimmed by 7 bases and J by 3 bases, leaving 13 bases between them. The CDR3 is 13 residues long. CDR1 and CDR2 (germline): SNHLY, FYNNEI.

The chain links TRBV7-9 to TRBJ2-1; 7 bases are a match to TRBD2. The CDR3 extends over 12 amino acids. Trimming took 7 bases from V and 9 from J; bases not matched to a gene: 6. Germline loops: CDR1 SEHNR, CDR2 FQNEAQ (reference sequence). The CDR3 sequence is CASTRDYLEQFF. Here the CDR3 DNA reads TGTGCCAGCACGCGGGACTACCTTGAGCAGTTCTTC.

This clonotype was observed a handful of times. Written as DNA, the CDR3 is TGTGCCAGCAGCCAAGATGAAAGTGGGGGGGCCGTATACAATGAGCAGTTCTTC. Translated, it gives CASSQDESGGAVYNEQFF. The genes are TRBV4-2 and TRBJ2-1, with D maybe TRBD2 (7 bases). The CDR3 has 18 amino acids. Germline CDR1 and CDR2: LGHNA and YNFKEQ. V was trimmed by 0 bases and J by 4 bases, leaving 19 bases between them.

The V and J genes are TRBV10-3 and TRBJ1-1; D remains ambiguous. The CDR3 runs to 14 residues. Germline V CDR1 and CDR2: ENHRY, SYGVKD. Trimming shortened V by 2 bases and J by 6 bases, and 13 bases separated the two germline ends. CDR3 in DNA: TGTGCCATCAGTGAGGCAGTGACGAGCCCTGAAGCTTTCTTT. Its protein is CAISEAVTSPEAFF.

The chain's CDR3 is CASSFDARGSVQFF. The CDR3 nucleotides are TGTGCCAGCAGTTTTGACGCCCGGGGGAGTGTGCAGTTCTTC. This chain links TRBV12-3 or TRBV12-4 with TRBJ2-1; D might be TRBD2 (6 bases). The CDR3 consists of 14 residues. V gave up 3 bases and J gave up 12 bases, with 18 bases separating them.

This clonotype was detected ten times or more. This chain links TRBV5-1 with TRBJ1-6; D is unresolved. CDR3 length: 19 residues. CDR1 is SGHRS and CDR2 is YFSETQ in the germline V gene. The V end lost 4 bases, the J end lost 8 bases, and 28 bases lay between the germline ends. The CDR3 DNA reads TGCGCCAGCAGCCTCGGGCCCCGTGGGTCACAGCGGCCGGATTCACCCCTCCACTTT. Its protein product is CASSLGPRGSQRPDSPLHF.